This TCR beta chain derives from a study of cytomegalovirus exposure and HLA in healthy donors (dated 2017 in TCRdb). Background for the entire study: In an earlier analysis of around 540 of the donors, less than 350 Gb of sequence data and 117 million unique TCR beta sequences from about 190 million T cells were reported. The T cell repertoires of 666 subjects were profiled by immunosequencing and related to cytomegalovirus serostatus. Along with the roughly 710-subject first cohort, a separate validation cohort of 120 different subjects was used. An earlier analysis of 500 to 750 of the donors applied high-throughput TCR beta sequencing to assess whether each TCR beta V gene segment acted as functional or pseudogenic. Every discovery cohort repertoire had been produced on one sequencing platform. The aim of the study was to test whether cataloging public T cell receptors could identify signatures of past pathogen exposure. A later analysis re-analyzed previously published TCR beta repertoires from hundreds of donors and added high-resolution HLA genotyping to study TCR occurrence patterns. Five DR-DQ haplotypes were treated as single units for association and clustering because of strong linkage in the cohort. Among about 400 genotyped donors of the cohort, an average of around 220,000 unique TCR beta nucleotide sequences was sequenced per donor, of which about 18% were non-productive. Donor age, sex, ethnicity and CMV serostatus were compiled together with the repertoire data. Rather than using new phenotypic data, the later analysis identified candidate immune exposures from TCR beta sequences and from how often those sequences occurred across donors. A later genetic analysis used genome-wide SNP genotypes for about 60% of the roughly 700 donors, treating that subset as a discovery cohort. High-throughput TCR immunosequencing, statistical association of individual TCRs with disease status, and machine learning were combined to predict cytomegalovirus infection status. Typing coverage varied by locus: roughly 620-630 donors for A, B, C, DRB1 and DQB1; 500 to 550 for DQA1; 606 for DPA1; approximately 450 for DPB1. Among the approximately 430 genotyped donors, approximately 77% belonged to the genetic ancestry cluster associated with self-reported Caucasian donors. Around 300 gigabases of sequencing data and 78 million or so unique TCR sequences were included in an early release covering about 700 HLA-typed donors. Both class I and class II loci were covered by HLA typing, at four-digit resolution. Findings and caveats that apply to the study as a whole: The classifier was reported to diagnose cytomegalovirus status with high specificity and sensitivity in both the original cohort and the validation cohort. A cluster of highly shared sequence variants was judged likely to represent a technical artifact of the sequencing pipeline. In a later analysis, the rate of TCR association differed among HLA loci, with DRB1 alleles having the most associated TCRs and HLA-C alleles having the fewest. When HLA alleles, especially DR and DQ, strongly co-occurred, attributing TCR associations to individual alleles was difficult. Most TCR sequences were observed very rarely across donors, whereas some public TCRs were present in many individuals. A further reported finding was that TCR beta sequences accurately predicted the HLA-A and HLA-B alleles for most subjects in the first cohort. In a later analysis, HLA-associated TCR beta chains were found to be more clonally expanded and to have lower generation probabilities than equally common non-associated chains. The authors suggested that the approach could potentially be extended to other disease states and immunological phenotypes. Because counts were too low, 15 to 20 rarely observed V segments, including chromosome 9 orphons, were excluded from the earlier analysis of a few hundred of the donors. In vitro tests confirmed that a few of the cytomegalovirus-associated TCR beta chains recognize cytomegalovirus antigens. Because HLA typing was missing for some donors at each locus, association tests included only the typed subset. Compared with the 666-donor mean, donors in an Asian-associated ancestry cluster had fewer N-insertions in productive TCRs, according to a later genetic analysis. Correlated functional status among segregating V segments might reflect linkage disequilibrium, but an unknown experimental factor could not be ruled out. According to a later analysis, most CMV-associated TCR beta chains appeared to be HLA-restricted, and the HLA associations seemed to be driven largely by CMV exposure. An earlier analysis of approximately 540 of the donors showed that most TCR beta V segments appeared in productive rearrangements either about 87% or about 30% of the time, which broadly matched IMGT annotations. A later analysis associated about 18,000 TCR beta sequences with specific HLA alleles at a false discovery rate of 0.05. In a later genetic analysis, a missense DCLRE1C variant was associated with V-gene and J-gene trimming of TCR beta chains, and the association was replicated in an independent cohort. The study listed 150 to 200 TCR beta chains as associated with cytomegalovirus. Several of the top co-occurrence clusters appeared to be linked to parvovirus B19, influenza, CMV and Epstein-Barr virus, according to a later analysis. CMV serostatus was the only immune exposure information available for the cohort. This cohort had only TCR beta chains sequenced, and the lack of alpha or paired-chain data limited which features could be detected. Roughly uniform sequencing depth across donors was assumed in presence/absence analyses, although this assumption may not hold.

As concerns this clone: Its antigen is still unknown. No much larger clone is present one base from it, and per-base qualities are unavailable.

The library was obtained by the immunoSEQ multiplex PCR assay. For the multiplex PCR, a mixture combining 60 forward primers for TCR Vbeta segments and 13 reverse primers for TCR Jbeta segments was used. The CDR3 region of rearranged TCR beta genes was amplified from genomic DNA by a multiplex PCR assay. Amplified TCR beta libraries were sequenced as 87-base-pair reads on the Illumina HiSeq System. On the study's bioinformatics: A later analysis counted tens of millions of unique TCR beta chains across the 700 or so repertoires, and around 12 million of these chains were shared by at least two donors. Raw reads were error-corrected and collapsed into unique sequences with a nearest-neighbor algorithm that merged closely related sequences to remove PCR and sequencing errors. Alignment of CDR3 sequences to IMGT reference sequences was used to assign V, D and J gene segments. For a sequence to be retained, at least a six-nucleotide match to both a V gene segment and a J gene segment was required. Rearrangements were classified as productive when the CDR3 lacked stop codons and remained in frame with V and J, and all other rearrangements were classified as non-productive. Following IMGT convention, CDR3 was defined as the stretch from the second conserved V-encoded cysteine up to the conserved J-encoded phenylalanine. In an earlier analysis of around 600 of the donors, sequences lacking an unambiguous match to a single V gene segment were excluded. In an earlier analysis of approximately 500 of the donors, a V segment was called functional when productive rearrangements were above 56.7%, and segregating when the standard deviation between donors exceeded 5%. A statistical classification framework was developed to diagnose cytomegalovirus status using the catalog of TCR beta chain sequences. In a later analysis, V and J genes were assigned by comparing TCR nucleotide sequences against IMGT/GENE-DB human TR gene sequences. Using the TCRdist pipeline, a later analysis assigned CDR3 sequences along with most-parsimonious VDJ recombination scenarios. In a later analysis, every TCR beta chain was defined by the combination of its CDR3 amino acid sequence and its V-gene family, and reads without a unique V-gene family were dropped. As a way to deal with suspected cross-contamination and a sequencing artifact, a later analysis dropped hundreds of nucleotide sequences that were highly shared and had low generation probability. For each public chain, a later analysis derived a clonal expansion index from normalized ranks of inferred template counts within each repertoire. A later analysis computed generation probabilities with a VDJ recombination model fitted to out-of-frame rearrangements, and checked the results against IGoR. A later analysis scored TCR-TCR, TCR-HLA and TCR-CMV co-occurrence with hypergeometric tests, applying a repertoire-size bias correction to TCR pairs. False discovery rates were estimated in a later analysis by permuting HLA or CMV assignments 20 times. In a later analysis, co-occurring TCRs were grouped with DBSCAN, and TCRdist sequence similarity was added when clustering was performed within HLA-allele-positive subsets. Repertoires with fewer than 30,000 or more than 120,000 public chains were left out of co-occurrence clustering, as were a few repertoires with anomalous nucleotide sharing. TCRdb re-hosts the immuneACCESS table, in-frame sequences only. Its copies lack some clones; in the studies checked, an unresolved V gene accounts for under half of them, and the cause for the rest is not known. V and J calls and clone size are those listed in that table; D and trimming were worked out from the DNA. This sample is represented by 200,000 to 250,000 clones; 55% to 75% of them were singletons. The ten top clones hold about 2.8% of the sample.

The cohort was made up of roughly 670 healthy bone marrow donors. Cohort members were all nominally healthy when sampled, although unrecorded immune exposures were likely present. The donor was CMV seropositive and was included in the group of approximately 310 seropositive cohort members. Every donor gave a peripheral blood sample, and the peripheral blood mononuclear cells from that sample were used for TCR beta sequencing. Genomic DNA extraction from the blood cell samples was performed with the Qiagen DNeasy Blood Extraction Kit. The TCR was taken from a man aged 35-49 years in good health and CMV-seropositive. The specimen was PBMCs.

Here the CDR3 is given as CASSLEGMENQPQHF. The sequenced DNA: TGCGCCAGCAGCTTGGAGGGGATGGAGAATCAGCCCCAGCATTTT. Here the chain combines TRBV5-1 and TRBJ1-5, and TRBD1 may be the D gene, going by 5 matching bases. Per the germline V gene, SGHRS is the CDR1 and YFSETQ is the CDR2. Trimming at the junction amounts to 0 bases on V and 4 bases on J, and the germline ends lie 11 bases apart. Inclusive of the bounding cysteine and phenylalanine, the CDR3 is 15 residues long. Just CDR3 DNA is preserved here, 45 bases in frame from base 1.